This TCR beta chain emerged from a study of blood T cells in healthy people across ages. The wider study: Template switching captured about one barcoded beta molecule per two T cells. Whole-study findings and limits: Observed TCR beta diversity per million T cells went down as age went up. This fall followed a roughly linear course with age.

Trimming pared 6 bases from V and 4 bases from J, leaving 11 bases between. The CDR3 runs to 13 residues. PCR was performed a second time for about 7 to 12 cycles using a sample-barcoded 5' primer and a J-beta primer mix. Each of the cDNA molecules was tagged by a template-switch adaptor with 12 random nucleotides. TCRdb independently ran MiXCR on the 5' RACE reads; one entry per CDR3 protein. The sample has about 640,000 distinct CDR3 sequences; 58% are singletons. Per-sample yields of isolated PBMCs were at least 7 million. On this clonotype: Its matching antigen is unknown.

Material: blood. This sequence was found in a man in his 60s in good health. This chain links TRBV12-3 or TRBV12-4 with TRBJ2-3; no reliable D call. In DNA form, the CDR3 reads TGTGCCAGCAGCATCGGTCGCGCAGATACGCAGTATTTT. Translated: CASSIGRADTQYF.